This T cell receptor beta chain was identified during a study of OX40 agonist ivuxolimab in advanced cancers. Study-level information: Previous treatment with anti-PD-1, anti-PD-L1 or anti-CTLA-4 therapy was allowed; 40% had received some.

Some clones are missing from TCRdb's copy, which holds only in-frame ones; the method was immunoSEQ multiplex PCR. In the table there are roughly 60,000 clones, around 93% of which are singletons. CDR1 and CDR2 (germline): MNHNY, SVGAGI (reference sequence). This CDR3 region has 16 residues. Trimming took 2 bases from V and 7 from J; bases not matched to a gene: 7. The receptor was derived from an adult with an advanced solid tumor such as melanoma, head and neck, liver or kidney cancer. The starting material was CD4+ or CD8+ T cells sorted from blood, obtained in a trial of the OX40 agonist ivuxolimab. V and J are TRBV6-6 and TRBJ2-1; 11 bases align to TRBD2. The CDR3 DNA is TGTGCCAGCAGTTACATAGGAGTAGCGGGAGGGAATGAGCAGTTCTTC. Its translation is CASSYIGVAGGNEQFF.